Listed below are T cell receptor beta chains from one sample, sequenced in a study of stem cell transplantation in POMP-related autoinflammatory disease. The protocol was immunoSEQ multiplex PCR, while the TCRdb copy is restricted to in-frame clones and leaves out a portion. The repertoire has 25,000 to 40,000 clones, around 90% of them found once; the top ten carry 0.72%. The sequenced sample was CD4+ T cells from PBMCs, obtained before stem cell transplantation. The receptor source for this set is a human donor with POMP-related autoinflammation and immune dysregulation (PRAID). Each CDR3 is given with its conserved first and last residue. A D gene is named only where the DNA matches it firmly. Clone size is not always given. Where it is, it says once, few, many or a class for expanded clones.

>.|TRBJ2-2|.|TRBV18|15
CASSPRSLNTGELFF
TGTGCCAGCTCACCAAGGTCACTGAACACCGGGGAGCTGTTTTTT
>few|TRBJ1-5|TRBD1|TRBV2|15
CASRRDRGTNQPQHF
TGTGCCAGCAGGCGGGACAGGGGGACCAATCAGCCCCAGCATTTT
>.|TRBJ2-1|TRBD2|TRBV5-4|15
CASSLRTSGSSEQFF
TGTGCCAGCAGCCTCAGGACTAGCGGGAGTAGTGAGCAGTTCTTC
>.|TRBJ1-1|TRBD1|TRBV2|16
CASSDLQGLEVTEAFF
TGTGCCAGCAGCGACCTACAGGGGCTGGAGGTCACTGAAGCTTTCTTT
>.|TRBJ2-1|TRBD2|TRBV2|16
CASTGLAGASYNEQFF
TGTGCCAGCACCGGACTAGCGGGGGCCAGCTACAATGAGCAGTTCTTC
>.|TRBJ1-2|.|TRBV7-3|13
CASSPGGPYGYTF
TGTGCCAGCAGTCCGGGAGGGCCTTATGGCTACACCTTC
>.|TRBJ2-5|.|TRBV7-3|13
CASSLAREETQYF
TGTGCCAGCAGCTTAGCCCGGGAAGAGACCCAGTACTTC
>.|TRBJ2-7|.|TRBV20-1|11
CSAMKPYEQYF
TGCAGTGCTATGAAGCCCTACGAGCAGTACTTC
>.|TRBJ1-1|.|TRBV5-1|13
CASSFNRDTEAFF
TGCGCCAGCAGCTTTAACAGGGACACTGAAGCTTTCTTT
>once|TRBJ1-2|.|TRBV9|15
CASSSGAPGGYGYTF
TGTGCCAGCAGCTCCGGGGCCCCCGGAGGCTATGGCTACACCTTC
>.|TRBJ2-7|TRBD1|TRBV18|14
CASSLGQGAFEQYF
TGTGCCAGCTCACTGGGACAGGGGGCCTTCGAGCAGTACTTC
>.|TRBJ2-5|TRBD2|TRBV2|14
CASSYLAVQETQYF
TGTGCCAGCAGTTATCTAGCGGTCCAAGAGACCCAGTACTTC
>.|TRBJ2-7|.|TRBV12-1|20
CASSSDRDERGARSSYEQYF
TGTGCCAGCAGCTCCGACAGGGACGAGCGGGGGGCAAGGAGCTCCTACGAGCAGTACTTC
>.|TRBJ2-1|.|TRBV10-3|14
CAISNALPTNEQFF
TGTGCCATCAGTAACGCACTCCCAACTAATGAGCAGTTCTTC
>few|TRBJ1-2|.|TRBV12-2|14
CASRLVGAYSGYTF
TGTGCAAGTCGCTTAGTTGGCGCATATAGTGGCTACACCTTC
>.|TRBJ2-7|TRBD1|TRBV6-1|13
CASSGTGGFEQYF
TGTGCCAGCAGTGGGACAGGGGGCTTCGAGCAGTACTTC
>.|TRBJ2-7|.|TRBV5-1|15
CASSLAGVNSYEQYF
TGCGCCAGCAGCTTGGCGGGGGTCAACTCCTACGAGCAGTACTTC
>.|TRBJ2-7|TRBD2|TRBV11-2|15
CASSLTRGRASEQYF
TGTGCCAGCAGCTTAACAAGAGGGAGGGCCTCTGAGCAGTACTTC
>.|TRBJ2-4|TRBD1|TRBV28|15
CASSSGQGAGNIQYF
TGTGCCAGCAGTTCGGGACAGGGGGCAGGAAACATTCAGTACTTC
>.|TRBJ1-2|.|TRBV2|14
CASTPPPGLGGYTF
TGTGCCAGCACCCCTCCCCCAGGCCTGGGTGGCTACACCTTC
>.|TRBJ1-2|TRBD1|TRBV6-5|11
CASAQGGGYTF
TGTGCCAGCGCCCAGGGGGGTGGCTACACCTTC
>.|TRBJ2-1|TRBD2|TRBV2|15
CASRVGLAVYNEQFF
TGTGCCAGCAGGGTCGGACTAGCGGTCTACAATGAGCAGTTCTTC
>.|TRBJ2-3|TRBD1|TRBV19|17
CASSIDWTGQTTDTQYF
TGTGCCAGTAGTATAGATTGGACAGGCCAGACCACAGATACGCAGTATTTT
>.|TRBJ2-2|.|TRBV9|14
CASSVETNTGELFF
TGTGCCAGCAGCGTAGAGACTAACACCGGGGAGCTGTTTTTT
>.|TRBJ2-1|TRBD2|TRBV28|16
CASSLYLMGREDEQFF
TGTGCCAGCAGTTTGTATCTTATGGGGCGGGAGGATGAGCAGTTCTTC
>.|TRBJ1-1|TRBD1|TRBV4-2|15
CASSQDRTGGTEAFF
TGTGCCAGCAGCCAAGATCGGACAGGGGGCACTGAAGCTTTCTTT
>.|TRBJ1-5|.|TRBV19|15
CASSIPGYSNQPQHF
TGTGCCAGTAGTATTCCAGGTTATAGCAATCAGCCCCAGCATTTT
>.|TRBJ2-3|TRBD2|TRBV6-1|15
CASTLAGGGTDTQYF
TGTGCCAGCACACTAGCGGGAGGAGGCACAGATACGCAGTATTTT
>.|TRBJ1-5|.|TRBV10-3|14
CAISESRLNQPQHF
TGTGCCATCAGTGAGTCGAGACTCAATCAGCCCCAGCATTTT
>once|TRBJ2-1|TRBD2|TRBV28|14
CASSSIAGGILQFF
TGTGCCAGCAGTTCAATAGCGGGGGGGATCCTGCAGTTCTTC
>once|TRBJ2-7|TRBD2|TRBV6-5|15
CASRYLAGVPYEQYF
TGTGCCAGCAGATATCTAGCGGGGGTTCCCTACGAGCAGTACTTC
>.|TRBJ2-1|.|TRBV6-5|11
CASRGYNEQFF
TGTGCCAGCAGAGGGTACAATGAGCAGTTCTTC
>.|TRBJ2-2|.|TRBV7-8|13
CASSLGNTGELFF
TGTGCCAGCAGCTTAGGGAACACCGGGGAGCTGTTTTTT